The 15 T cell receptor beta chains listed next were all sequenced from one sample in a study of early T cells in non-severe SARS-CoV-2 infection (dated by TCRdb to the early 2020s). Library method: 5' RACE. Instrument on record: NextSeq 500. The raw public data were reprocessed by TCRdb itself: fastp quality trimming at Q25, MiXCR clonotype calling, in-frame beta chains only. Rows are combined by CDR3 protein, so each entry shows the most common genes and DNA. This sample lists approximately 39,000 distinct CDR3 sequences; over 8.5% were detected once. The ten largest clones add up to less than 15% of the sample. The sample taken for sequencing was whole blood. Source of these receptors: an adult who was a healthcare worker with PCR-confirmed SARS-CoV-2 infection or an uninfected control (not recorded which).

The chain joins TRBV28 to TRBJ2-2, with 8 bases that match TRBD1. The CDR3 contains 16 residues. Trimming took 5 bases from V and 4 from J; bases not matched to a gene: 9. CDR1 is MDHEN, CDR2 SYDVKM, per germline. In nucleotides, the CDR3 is TGTGCCAGCAGTCCCGTCGACAGGGGCAGCACCGGGGAGCTGTTTTTT. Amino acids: CASSPVDRGSTGELFF.

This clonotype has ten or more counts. Here the CDR3 DNA reads TGTGCCAGCAGCTTACCGGGAAACTACAATGAGCAGTTCTTC. The encoded protein is CASSLPGNYNEQFF. The chain links TRBV7-9 to TRBJ2-1; possible D gene TRBD2, 5 bases. CDR3 length: 14 amino acids. Per the germline V gene, CDR1 is SEHNR and CDR2 is FQNEAQ (reference sequence). Trimming stripped 2 bases from V and 3 bases from J, with 8 bases between.

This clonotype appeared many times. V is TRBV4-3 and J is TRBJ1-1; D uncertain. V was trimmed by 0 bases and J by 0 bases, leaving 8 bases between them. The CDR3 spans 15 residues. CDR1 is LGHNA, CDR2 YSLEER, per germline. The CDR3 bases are TGCGCCAGCAGCCAAGATCGCCTAATGAACACTGAAGCTTTCTTT. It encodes CASSQDRLMNTEAFF.

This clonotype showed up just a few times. The CDR3 DNA reads TGTGCCAGCAGTGAAATAGGGATAGCGGGGGGACCCGGGGAGCTGTTTTTT. This sequence encodes CASSEIGIAGGPGELFF. The J gene is TRBJ2-2, the V gene TRBV6-1; TRBD2 agrees at 10 bases. V shed 2 bases and J 6 bases; nucleotides not matched to a gene: 9. The CDR3 spans 17 residues. Germline V gene lookup returns CDR1 MNHNS and CDR2 SASEGT.

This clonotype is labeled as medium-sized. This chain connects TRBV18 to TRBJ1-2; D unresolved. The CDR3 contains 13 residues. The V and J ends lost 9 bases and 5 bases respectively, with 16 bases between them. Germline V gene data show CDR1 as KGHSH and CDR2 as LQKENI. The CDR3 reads CARPTEHPYGYTF. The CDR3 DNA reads TGTGCCAGGCCTACAGAGCACCCTTATGGCTACACCTTC.

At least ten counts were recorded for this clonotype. DNA for the CDR3: TGCAGTGCTCGTAGGGGGCCCTCGGGCGAGCAGTACTTC. Its translation is CSARRGPSGEQYF. The rearrangement uses TRBV20-1 and TRBJ2-7, with 7 bases fitting TRBD1. The junction had 10 bases not matched to a gene; V was cut back by 5 bases and J by 6 bases. Germline CDR1 reads DFQATT; CDR2 reads SNEGSKA (reference sequence). CDR3 size: 13 residues.

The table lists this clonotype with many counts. The CDR3 DNA reads TGTGCCAGCAGCGGGGTTATCGCCGGGGAGCTGTTTTTT. Translated, it gives CASSGVIAGELFF. The chain is built from TRBV3-1 and TRBJ2-2; D not resolved. CDR3 length: 13 residues. V lost 5 bases to trimming and J lost 6 bases, with 10 bases between them. Germline values: CDR1 LGHDT, CDR2 YNNKEL (reference sequence).

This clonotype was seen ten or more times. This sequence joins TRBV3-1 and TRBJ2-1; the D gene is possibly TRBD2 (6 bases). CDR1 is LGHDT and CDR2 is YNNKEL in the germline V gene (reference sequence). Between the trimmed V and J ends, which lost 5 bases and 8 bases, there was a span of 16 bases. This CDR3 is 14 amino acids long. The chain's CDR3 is CASSERVSGYEQFF. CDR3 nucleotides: TGTGCCAGCAGCGAAAGAGTAAGCGGGTATGAGCAGTTCTTC.

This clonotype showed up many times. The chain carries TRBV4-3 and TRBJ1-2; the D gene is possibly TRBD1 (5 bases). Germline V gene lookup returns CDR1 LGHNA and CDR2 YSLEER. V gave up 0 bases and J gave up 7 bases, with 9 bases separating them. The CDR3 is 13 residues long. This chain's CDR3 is CASSQEGGGGYTF. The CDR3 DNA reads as TGCGCCAGCAGCCAAGAGGGGGGAGGTGGCTACACCTTC.

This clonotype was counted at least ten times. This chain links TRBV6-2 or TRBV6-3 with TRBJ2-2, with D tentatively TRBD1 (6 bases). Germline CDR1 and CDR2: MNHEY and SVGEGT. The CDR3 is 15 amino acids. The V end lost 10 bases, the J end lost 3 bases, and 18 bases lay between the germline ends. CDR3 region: CATSRDKGYTGELFF. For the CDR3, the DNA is TGTGCCACGTCCCGGGACAAGGGATACACCGGGGAGCTGTTTTTT.

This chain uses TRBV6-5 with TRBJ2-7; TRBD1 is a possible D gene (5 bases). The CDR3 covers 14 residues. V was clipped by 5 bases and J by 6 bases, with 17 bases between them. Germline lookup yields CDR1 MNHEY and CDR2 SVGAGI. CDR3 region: CASSKALRQSEQYF. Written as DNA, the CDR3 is TGTGCCAGCAGTAAGGCGTTACGACAGTCCGAGCAGTACTTC.

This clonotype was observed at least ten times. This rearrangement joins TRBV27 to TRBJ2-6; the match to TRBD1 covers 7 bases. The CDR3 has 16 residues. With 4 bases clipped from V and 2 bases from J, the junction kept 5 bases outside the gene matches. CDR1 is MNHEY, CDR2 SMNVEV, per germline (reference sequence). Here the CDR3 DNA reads TGTGCCAGCAGTTCCCCCGACAGGGCTGGGGCCAACGTCCTGACTTTC. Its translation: CASSSPDRAGANVLTF.

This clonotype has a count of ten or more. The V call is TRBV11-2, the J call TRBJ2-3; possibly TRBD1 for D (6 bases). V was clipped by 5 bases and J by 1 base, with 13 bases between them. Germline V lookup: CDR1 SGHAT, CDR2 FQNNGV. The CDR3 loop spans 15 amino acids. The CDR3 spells CASSPQGLGTDTQYF. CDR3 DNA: TGTGCCAGCAGCCCCCAGGGGTTGGGCACAGATACGCAGTATTTT. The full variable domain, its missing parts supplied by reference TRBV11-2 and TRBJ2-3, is EAGVAQSPRYKIIEKRQSVAFWCNPISGHATLYWYQQILGQGPKLLIQFQNNGVVDDSQLPKDRFSAERLKGVDSTLKIQPAKLEDSAVYLCASSPQGLGTDTQYFGPGTRLTVL.

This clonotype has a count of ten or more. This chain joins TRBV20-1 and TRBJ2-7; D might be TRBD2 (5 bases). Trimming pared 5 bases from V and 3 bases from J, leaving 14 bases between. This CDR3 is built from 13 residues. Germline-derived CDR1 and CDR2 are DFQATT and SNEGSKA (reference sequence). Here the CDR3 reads CSAPPDSGYEQYF. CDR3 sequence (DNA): TGCAGTGCTCCCCCGGACTCGGGCTACGAGCAGTACTTC.

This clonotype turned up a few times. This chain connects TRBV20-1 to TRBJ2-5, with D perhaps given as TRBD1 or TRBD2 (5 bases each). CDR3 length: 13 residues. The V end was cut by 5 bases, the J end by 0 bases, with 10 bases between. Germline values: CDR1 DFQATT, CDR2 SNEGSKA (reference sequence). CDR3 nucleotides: TGCAGTGCTTCCGGGACCAACCAAGAGACCCAGTACTTC. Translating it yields CSASGTNQETQYF.